One and the same sample provided the 19 T cell receptor beta chains below, sequenced in a study of CD8+ T cells in alopecia areata. Extraction of RNA preceded its reverse transcription into cDNA, which served as the sequencing template. TCRdb keeps only in-frame clones here, not all; method: immunoSEQ multiplex PCR. The sample consists of 110,000 to 150,000 clones, approximately 51% of them appearing once. Here the sequenced sample was CD4+ T cells sorted from blood, taken at week 0. The receptors were gathered from a human donor with alopecia areata.

This chain connects TRBV23-1 to TRBJ1-5; no firm D call. TRBV23-1 is labeled an ORF, and its function is uncertain. The CDR3 length is 13 residues. V gave up 0 bases and J gave up 5 bases, with 5 bases separating them. The chain's CDR3 is CASSQSSHQPQHF. The CDR3 nucleotides are TGCGCCAGCAGTCAATCTTCCCATCAGCCCCAGCATTTT.

The chain links TRBV2 to TRBJ2-5; 7 bases match TRBD1. V was pared by 6 bases and J by 1 base, with 2 bases of the junction left unmatched. This CDR3 is built from 13 residues. Germline CDR1 reads SNHLY; CDR2 reads FYNNEI. CDR3 sequence (DNA): TGTGCCAGCAGGGGACAGCCCCAAGAGACCCAGTACTTC. It codes for CASRGQPQETQYF. Complete variable domain (other parts from reference TRBV2 and TRBJ2-5): EPEVTQTPSHQVTQMGQEVILRCVPISNHLYFYWYRQILGQKVEFLVSFYNNEISEKSEIFDDQFSVERPDGSNFTLKIRSTKLEDSAMYFCASRGQPQETQYFGPGTRLLVL.

The rearrangement uses TRBV30 and TRBJ2-7; 7 bases match TRBD1. CDR1 is GTSNPN, CDR2 SVGIG, per germline (reference sequence). The CDR3 extends over 14 amino acids. V dropped 3 bases and J dropped 4; count of bases not matched to a gene: 9. The CDR3 reads CAWSATGSGYEQYF. The CDR3 DNA is TGTGCCTGGAGCGCGACAGGGTCGGGGTACGAGCAGTACTTC.

A few counts support this clone. At one of its ends the junction is not consistent with the germline gene, which may arise from a read error. The chain couples TRBV7-9 to TRBJ2-1; D uncertain. The CDR3 is made up of 10 amino acids. CDR1 is SEHNR, CDR2 FQNEAQ, per germline (reference sequence). The chain's CDR3 is CASSYDEQFF. The CDR3 nucleotides are TGTGCCAGCAGCTACGATGAGCAGTTCTTC.

This chain links TRBV9 with TRBJ2-1, with a weak D call TRBD1 (6 bases). The CDR3 loop spans 15 amino acids. Germline CDR1 is SGDLS and CDR2 is YYNGEE. V was pared by 1 base and J by 3 bases, with 11 bases between. The CDR3 region has the DNA TGTGCCAGCAGCGTACAGGGGAATCTCTACAATGAGCAGTTCTTC. It translates to CASSVQGNLYNEQFF.

On this clone itself: The sample carries other DNA sequences with the same CDR3. The chain has TRBV29-1 and TRBJ1-1; TRBD1 aligns across 9 bases. Germline V lookup: CDR1 SQVTM, CDR2 ANQGSEA. The CDR3 extends over 12 amino acids. V lost 6 bases and J lost 1; bases outside the gene matches: 0. CDR3 sequence (DNA): TGCAGCGTGGGACAGGGGAACACTGAAGCTTTCTTT. It is translated as CSVGQGNTEAFF.

The chain employs TRBV29-1 and TRBJ2-1; 12 nucleotides line up with TRBD2. The CDR3 covers 17 residues. The germline CDR1 and CDR2 sequences are SQVTM and ANQGSEA. Losses at the gene ends were 1 base for V and 8 bases for J; bases not matched to a gene: 12. The CDR3 spells CSVEGLRGLAGLDEQFF. The CDR3 DNA is TGCAGCGTTGAAGGGCTCAGAGGACTAGCGGGGTTAGATGAGCAGTTCTTC.

The chain is built from TRBV30 and TRBJ1-5; D unresolved. CDR1 GTSNPN and CDR2 SVGIG come from the germline V gene (reference sequence). The length of the CDR3 is 13 residues. V was shortened by 2 bases and J by 6 bases, with 11 bases between the two germline ends. The CDR3 sequence is CAWSLTQVQPQHF. The CDR3 nucleotides read TGTGCCTGGAGTTTAACCCAGGTTCAGCCCCAGCATTTT.

This clone was detected only a few times. The chain uses TRBV2 and TRBJ2-7, with TRBD2 as a possible D gene (6 bases). Looked up from germline, CDR1 is SNHLY and CDR2 is FYNNEI. CDR3 length: 11 residues. CDR3 sequence reads: CPTGRTYEQYF. The CDR3 DNA follows: TGTCCAACCGGGAGAACCTACGAGCAGTACTTC. The variable domain in full, with the rest retrieved from reference TRBV2 and TRBJ2-7, is EPEVTQTPSHQVTQMGQEVILRCVPISNHLYFYWYRQILGQKVEFLVSFYNNEISEKSEIFDDQFSVERPDGSNFTLKIRSTKLEDSAMYFCPTGRTYEQYFGPGTRLTVT.

The chain recombines TRBV4-2 with TRBJ2-5; D is possibly TRBD1 (6 bases). This CDR3 spans 17 amino acids. V was trimmed by 0 bases and J by 5 bases, leaving 19 bases between them. Germline values: CDR1 LGHNA, CDR2 YNFKEQ. CDR3 nucleotide sequence: TGTGCCAGCAGCCAAGAACCGGGACATCTCCCGGGGGAGACCCAGTACTTC. This sequence encodes CASSQEPGHLPGETQYF.

The table lists this clone with a few counts. The J gene is TRBJ2-7, the V gene TRBV2, with D tentatively TRBD2 (6 bases). CDR1 and CDR2 (germline): SNHLY, FYNNEI. Trimming took off 5 bases at V and 3 bases at J, with 11 bases between the two ends. CDR3 length: 13 amino acids. The CDR3 region is CASSRELGYEQYF. The CDR3 nucleotides read TGTGCCAGCAGTCGGGAGCTCGGCTACGAGCAGTACTTC.

The chain couples TRBV2 to TRBJ2-5, with 8 bases identical to TRBD1. The J segment lost 5 bases and the V segment lost 11 bases, leaving 13 bases of the junction unmatched. In germline, CDR1 is SNHLY, CDR2 FYNNEI. The CDR3 totals 14 residues. The CDR3 is CAGGGQGRRETQYF. In DNA, the CDR3 is TGTGCCGGGGGAGGACAGGGACGAAGGGAGACCCAGTACTTC.

The table lists this clone with a few counts. The chain has TRBV29-1 and TRBJ1-1; D call uncertain. This CDR3 spans 14 amino acids. Trimming pared 5 bases from V and 1 base from J, leaving 14 bases between. Germline values: CDR1 SQVTM, CDR2 ANQGSEA. The CDR3 sequence: CSVLGPGRNTEAFF. Written as DNA, the CDR3 is TGCAGCGTTTTGGGCCCTGGGCGGAACACTGAAGCTTTCTTT.

This clone has just a few counts. J is TRBJ1-5 and V is TRBV7-2; TRBD1 matches at 7 bases. This CDR3 comprises 15 residues. V lost 4 bases, J lost 0 bases, and 3 bases stayed unmatched. Germline V CDR1 and CDR2: SGHTA, FQGNSA. The DNA for the CDR3 is TGTGCCAGCAGCTCGGGACAGAGTAGCAATCAGCCCCAGCATTTT. It codes for CASSSGQSSNQPQHF.

The rearrangement joins TRBV15 to TRBJ2-7; no clear D gene. In germline, CDR1 is LNHNV, CDR2 YYDKDF (reference sequence). This CDR3 contains 13 residues. The V gene lost 5 bases and the J gene lost 0 bases, with 8 bases spanning the gap. CDR3 amino acids: CATSPGFSYEQYF. DNA of the CDR3: TGTGCCACCAGCCCCGGTTTCTCCTACGAGCAGTACTTC. The full variable domain, with the rest looked up from reference TRBV15 and TRBJ2-7, is DAMVIQNPRYQVTQFGKPVTLSCSQTLNHNVMYWYQQKSSQAPKLLFHYYDKDFNNEADTPDNFQSRRPNTSFCFLDIRSPGLGDTAMYLCATSPGFSYEQYFGPGTRLTVT.

The chain recombines TRBV7-9 with TRBJ2-5; D perhaps matches TRBD2 (5 bases). Trimming left V 5 bases short and J 11 bases short, with 12 bases between. Germline V gene sequence: CDR1 SEHNR, CDR2 FQNEAQ (reference sequence). CDR3 length equals 11 residues. The CDR3: CASSVPRDQYF. CDR3 nucleotide sequence: TGTGCCAGCAGCGTCCCACGGGATCAGTACTTC.

V and J are TRBV28 and TRBJ2-6; maybe TRBD2 (5 bases). CDR1 MDHEN and CDR2 SYDVKM come from the germline V gene. The CDR3 is 15 amino acids. V lost 7 bases, J lost 0 bases, and 10 bases lay in between. The chain's CDR3 is CASKTGNSGANVLTF. The CDR3 coding sequence is TGTGCCAGCAAAACCGGGAACTCTGGGGCCAACGTCCTGACTTTC.

This clone was picked up a small number of times. As DNA, the CDR3 is TGTGCCAGCAGTGAATCTGGGATTGAGACCCAGTACTTC. Protein product: CASSESGIETQYF. The rearrangement links TRBV25-1 to TRBJ2-5; no definite D call. The V and J ends lost 1 base and 5 bases respectively, with 8 bases between them. Germline V gene data show CDR1 as MGHDK and CDR2 as SYGVNS. This CDR3 comprises 13 residues.

This clone was observed a handful of times. This chain connects TRBV27 to TRBJ2-7; 10 bases map to TRBD2. Trimming at V came to 10 bases and at J to 1 base, leaving 10 bases not matched to a gene. Germline values: CDR1 MNHEY, CDR2 SMNVEV (reference sequence). The CDR3 extends over 15 amino acids. The CDR3 region is CATYESGRGSYEQYF. The DNA of the CDR3 is TGTGCCACCTACGAGAGCGGGAGGGGGTCCTACGAGCAGTACTTC.